The entry that follows covers one TCR beta chain sequence. The target antigen is unknown. These data originate in a study of graft-versus-host responses after intestinal transplantation. Overall study context: Each transplant was multivisceral, liver-intestinal, or isolated intestinal. Recipients across the board were started on anti-thymocyte globulin induction, then kept on tacrolimus and steroids for roughly 3 years. Points from the study as a whole: Early HvG declines after transplant were associated with peak circulating GvH clone levels. Investigators detected GvH clones in recipient marrow, with some emerging earlier in ileum or blood.

The CDR3 runs to 17 residues. Germline assignment: CDR1 MNHNS and CDR2 SASEGT. The V and J ends lost 1 base and 8 bases, in that order; junction bases with no gene match: 11. Libraries were prepared by immunoSEQ multiplex PCR; TCRdb keeps only in-frame clonotypes and omits some of them. The data show 80,000 to 100,000 clones, about 90% seen once. The V call is TRBV6-1, the J call TRBJ1-3, with 10 bases lining up with TRBD1. The clonotype comes from a human donor who was the organ donor for an intestinal transplant. Sample: unstimulated CD8+ T cells sorted from spleen or lymph node cells, taken before transplant. The CDR3, as DNA: TGTGCCAGCAGTGAAGAAGTAGGGACAGGGGAATCGGACACCATATATTTT. Translating gives CASSEEVGTGESDTIYF.